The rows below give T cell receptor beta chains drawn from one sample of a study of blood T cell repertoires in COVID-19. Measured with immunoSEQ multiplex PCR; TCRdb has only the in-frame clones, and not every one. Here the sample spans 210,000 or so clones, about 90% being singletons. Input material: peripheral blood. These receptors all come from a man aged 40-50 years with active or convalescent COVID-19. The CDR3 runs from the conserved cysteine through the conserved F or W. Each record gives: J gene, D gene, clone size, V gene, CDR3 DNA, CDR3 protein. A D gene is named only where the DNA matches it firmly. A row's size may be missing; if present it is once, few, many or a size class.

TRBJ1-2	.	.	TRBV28	TGTGCCAGCAGGAAAACCACAGGCTATGGCTACACCTTC	CASRKTTGYGYTF
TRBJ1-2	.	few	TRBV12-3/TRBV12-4	TGTGCCAGCAGTTTAACGGTATATGGCTACACCTTC	CASSLTVYGYTF
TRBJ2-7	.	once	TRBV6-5	TGTGCCAGCACCAGGAAACAGGGTGAACAGTACTTC	CASTRKQGEQYF
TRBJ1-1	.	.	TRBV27	TGTGCCAGCAGTTTATCCAGGAACACTGAAGCTTTCTTT	CASSLSRNTEAFF
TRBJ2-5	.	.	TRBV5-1	TGCGCCAGCAGCTTGGAGGGGCAGGAGACCCAGTACTTC	CASSLEGQETQYF
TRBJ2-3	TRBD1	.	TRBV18	TGTGCCAGCTCACCACCGTCGACAGGGGTAAAAAATACGCAGTATTTT	CASSPPSTGVKNTQYF
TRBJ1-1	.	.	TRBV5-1	TGCGCCAGCAGCTTGAATCCGGGTGGCACTGAAGCTTTCTTT	CASSLNPGGTEAFF
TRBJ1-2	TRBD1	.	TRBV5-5	TGTGCCAGCAGCTTAGGGGGCTTAGGGGACTATGGCTACACCTTC	CASSLGGLGDYGYTF
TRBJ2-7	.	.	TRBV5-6	TGTGCCAGCAGCCTGGGGGCGGGGTTCCACGAGCAGTACTTC	CASSLGAGFHEQYF
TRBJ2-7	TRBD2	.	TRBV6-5	TGTGCCAGTTGGACTAGCGGGAGTAACGAGCAGTACTTC	CASWTSGSNEQYF
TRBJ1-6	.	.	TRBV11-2	TGTGCCAGCAGCTTGGGCGCTTATAATTCACCCCTCCACTTT	CASSLGAYNSPLHF
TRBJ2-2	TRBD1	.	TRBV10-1	TGCGCCAGCAGTGGGGGTCCGGGACAGGGTAACACCGGGGAGCTGTTTTTT	CASSGGPGQGNTGELFF
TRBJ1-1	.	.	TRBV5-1	TGCGCCAGCAGCCCGGAACCCGGGGGGTCAGCTTTCTTT	CASSPEPGGSAFF
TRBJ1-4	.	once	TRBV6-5	TGTGCCAGCAGTTACGACAGACTTAATGAAAAACTGTTTTTT	CASSYDRLNEKLFF
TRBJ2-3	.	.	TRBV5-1	TGCGCCAGCAGCCTTCCCACAGATACGCAGTATTTT	CASSLPTDTQYF
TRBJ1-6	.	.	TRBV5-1	TGCGCCAGCACCGGGGATCCTACTTATAATTCACCCCTCCACTTT	CASTGDPTYNSPLHF
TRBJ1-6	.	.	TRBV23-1	TGCGCTATTAAAATAGGGGCTAATTCACCCCTCCACTTT	CAIKIGANSPLHF
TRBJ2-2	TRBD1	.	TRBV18	TGTGCCAGCTCACAGACGACAGGGCCCGGGGAGCTGTTTTTT	CASSQTTGPGELFF
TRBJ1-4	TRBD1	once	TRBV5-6	TGTGCCAGCAGCTTGACCGGGACAGGGGCCGAAAAACTGTTTTTT	CASSLTGTGAEKLFF
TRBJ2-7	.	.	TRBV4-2	TGTGCCAGCAGCCAGGCCCCTAGCGTCGGGTACGAAGAGCAGTACTTC	CASSQAPSVGYEEQYF
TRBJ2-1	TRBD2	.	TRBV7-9	TGTGCCAGCGAGAGCGGGGGGGCCTATGAGCAGTTCTTC	CASESGGAYEQFF
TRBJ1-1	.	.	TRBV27	TGTGCCAGCTTCACCCCTGGGGAGGGGGACGCTTTCTTT	CASFTPGEGDAFF
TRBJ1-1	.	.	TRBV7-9	TGTGCCAGCAGCTTATCTGTCCCTGAAGCTTTCTTT	CASSLSVPEAFF
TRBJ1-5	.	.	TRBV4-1	TGCGCCAGCAATCCTGTCGCGGCGGGGAGCAATCAGCCCCAGCATTTT	CASNPVAAGSNQPQHF
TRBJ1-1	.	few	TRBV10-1	TGCGCCAGCAGGGGTGACAGGTGGAACACTGAAGCTTTCTTT	CASRGDRWNTEAFF
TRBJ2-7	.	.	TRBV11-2	TGTGCCAGCAGTTTGAAATACAGGGACGAGCAGTACTTC	CASSLKYRDEQYF